The rows below give T cell receptor beta chains drawn from one sample of a study of blood T cell repertoires in COVID-19. Only in-frame clones appear in the TCRdb table, and some are missing; sequencing was by immunoSEQ multiplex PCR. The table lists 220,000 or so clones, about 83% of them singletons. The sample comprised PBMCs or T cells enriched from blood (not recorded which). The origin of the receptors is a woman between 40 and 50 years old who had recovered from COVID-19. The CDR3 runs from the conserved cysteine through the conserved F or W. Each record gives: J gene, V gene, D gene, clone size, CDR3 protein, CDR3 DNA. D genes are given only for firm matches. The size entry is marked missing in some rows and otherwise reads once, few, many or a size class.

TRBJ1-1 | TRBV14 | TRBD1 | - | CASSQGSGQAPFF | TGTGCCAGCAGCCAAGGGTCAGGACAGGCGCCTTTCTTT
TRBJ2-7 | TRBV5-1 | - | - | CASSLITRVEQYF | TGCGCCAGCAGCTTGATTACTCGAGTCGAGCAGTACTTC
TRBJ1-4 | TRBV7-9 | TRBD1 | - | CASSRSDRFNEKLFF | TGTGCCAGCAGCCGCTCGGACAGGTTCAATGAAAAACTGTTTTTT
TRBJ1-5 | TRBV27 | TRBD1 | - | CASSPQGYGSNQPQHF | TGTGCCAGCAGTCCACAGGGGTACGGAAGCAATCAGCCCCAGCATTTT
TRBJ1-1 | TRBV19 | - | - | CASSSRGGIMNTEAFF | TGTGCCAGTAGTTCTAGGGGCGGTATCATGAACACTGAAGCTTTCTTT
TRBJ2-5 | TRBV4-3 | - | - | CASSSRGTGGRLKETQYF | TGCGCCAGCAGCTCGCGAGGGACGGGGGGCAGGCTGAAAGAGACCCAGTACTTC
TRBJ1-5 | TRBV10-3 | - | - | CAIRIPWREGSGPQHF | TGTGCCATCAGAATCCCCTGGAGGGAGGGATCGGGCCCCCAGCATTTT
TRBJ1-1 | TRBV6-1 | - | - | CASSVTVGRSYTEAFF | TGTGCCAGCAGTGTTACAGTAGGGAGGTCTTACACTGAAGCTTTCTTT
TRBJ2-5 | TRBV10-3 | TRBD1 | - | CAISELGTGGETQYF | TGTGCCATCAGTGAGCTTGGGACAGGGGGAGAGACCCAGTACTTC
TRBJ2-7 | TRBV27 | TRBD1 | - | CASSPIRTGGYEQYF | TGTGCCAGCAGTCCTATTCGGACAGGGGGCTACGAGCAGTACTTC
TRBJ2-3 | TRBV5-6 | TRBD2 | - | CASSSTSGRGTDTQYF | TGTGCCAGCAGCTCGACTAGCGGGAGGGGCACAGATACGCAGTATTTT
TRBJ2-1 | TRBV21-1 | - | - | CASTPAGGPYNEQFF | TGTGCCAGCACCCCAGCGGGAGGGCCCTACAATGAGCAGTTCTTC
TRBJ2-2 | TRBV11-2 | - | - | CASSPLDLNTGELFF | TGTGCCAGCAGCCCGCTGGACTTAAACACCGGGGAGCTGTTTTTT
TRBJ2-7 | TRBV5-6 | - | - | CASSSTPGSSYEQYF | TGTGCCAGCAGCTCTACCCCGGGTTCCTCCTACGAGCAGTACTTC
TRBJ2-7 | TRBV28 | TRBD2 | - | CASTPFGGRNHEQYF | TGTGCCAGCACCCCCTTCGGCGGGAGGAATCACGAGCAGTACTTC
TRBJ1-4 | TRBV5-1 | - | - | CASSPGTNEKLFF | TGCGCCAGCAGTCCAGGTACTAATGAAAAACTGTTTTTT
TRBJ2-1 | TRBV5-1 | TRBD2 | - | CASGIAGVGEQFF | TGCGCCAGTGGGATAGCGGGAGTGGGTGAGCAGTTCTTC
TRBJ1-4 | TRBV27 | - | - | CASSFVRTTNEKLFF | TGTGCCAGCAGTTTCGTGAGGACAACTAATGAAAAACTGTTTTTT
TRBJ2-7 | TRBV5-4 | TRBD2 | - | CASRLSGLAGSYEQYF | TGTGCCAGCAGGCTATCGGGACTAGCGGGTTCCTACGAGCAGTACTTC
TRBJ2-3 | TRBV28 | TRBD1 | - | CASSLPDRADTQYF | TGTGCCAGCAGTTTACCCGACAGGGCAGATACGCAGTATTTT
TRBJ2-1 | TRBV5-4 | TRBD2 | - | CASSLALGGSSYNEQFF | TGTGCCAGCAGCTTGGCCTTGGGGGGGAGCTCCTACAATGAGCAGTTCTTC
TRBJ1-1 | TRBV5-1 | - | - | CASSSVGDNTEAFF | TGCGCCAGCAGCTCCGTCGGTGATAACACTGAAGCTTTCTTT
TRBJ2-1 | TRBV27 | TRBD2 | - | CASTGLAGGEQFF | TGTGCCAGCACGGGACTAGCGGGAGGTGAGCAGTTCTTC
TRBJ2-3 | TRBV19 | TRBD1 | - | CASTTGTGGSDTQYF | TGTGCCAGTACAACCGGGACAGGGGGTTCAGATACGCAGTATTTT
TRBJ1-4 | TRBV12-3/TRBV12-4 | TRBD1 | - | CASRGQGNEKLFF | TGTGCCAGCCGGGGACAGGGGAATGAAAAACTGTTTTTT
TRBJ1-1 | TRBV4-1 | - | - | CASSQGQNTEAFF | TGCGCCAGCAGCCAAGGACAGAACACTGAAGCTTTCTTT
TRBJ1-2 | TRBV6-5 | - | - | CASSSLSGAVYGYTF | TGTGCCAGCAGTTCACTCTCAGGGGCCGTCTATGGCTACACCTTC
TRBJ2-1 | TRBV29-1 | TRBD2 | - | CSVEAGPGASGRRVYNEQFF | TGCAGCGTTGAGGCAGGGCCGGGGGCTAGCGGGAGGAGGGTCTACAATGAGCAGTTCTTC
TRBJ1-6 | TRBV19 | - | - | CASRPGHTFNSPLHF | TGTGCCAGTAGACCGGGACACACTTTTAATTCACCCCTCCACTTT
TRBJ1-6 | TRBV2 | TRBD1 | - | CASSSRQGQDSPLHF | TGTGCCAGCAGTTCCCGACAGGGTCAGGATTCACCCCTCCACTTT
TRBJ2-3 | TRBV21-1 | - | - | CASSKKNPDRPSSTDTQYF | TGTGCCAGCAGCAAAAAAAACCCTGACAGGCCCTCTAGCACAGATACGCAGTATTTT
TRBJ1-6 | TRBV5-4 | TRBD1 | - | CASSQGTGGNSPLHF | TGTGCCAGCAGCCAAGGGACAGGGGGCAATTCACCCCTCCACTTT
TRBJ1-2 | TRBV9 | TRBD1 | once | CASSDRGLYGYTF | TGTGCCAGCAGCGACAGGGGTCTCTATGGCTACACCTTC
TRBJ1-3 | TRBV30 | - | - | CAWESSGNTIYF | TGTGCCTGGGAGAGCTCTGGAAACACCATATATTTT
TRBJ1-1 | TRBV23-1 | - | - | CASSNDRNTEAFF | TGCGCCAGCAGTAATGACAGGAACACTGAAGCTTTCTTT
TRBJ2-2 | TRBV28 | - | few | CASSRENTGELFF | TGTGCCAGCAGCCGGGAGAACACCGGGGAGCTGTTTTTT
TRBJ2-7 | TRBV10-3 | TRBD2 | - | CAISESGGRDEQYF | TGTGCCATCAGTGAGTCCGGAGGGAGGGACGAGCAGTACTTC
TRBJ2-5 | TRBV18 | TRBD1 | - | CASSPLGQAIGETQYF | TGTGCCAGCTCACCACTCGGACAGGCCATAGGGGAGACCCAGTACTTC
TRBJ2-3 | TRBV6-2/TRBV6-3 | - | once | CASSYSRGDTQYF | TGTGCCAGCAGTTACTCACGGGGGGATACGCAGTATTTT
TRBJ1-3 | TRBV28 | - | - | CASSFLHRRYGNTIYF | TGTGCCAGCAGTTTTCTCCACAGGAGATATGGAAACACCATATATTTT
TRBJ2-1 | TRBV11-2 | TRBD2 | few | CASSSIAGLAGHNEQFF | TGTGCCAGCAGCTCAATTGCGGGGCTAGCGGGACACAATGAGCAGTTCTTC
TRBJ1-1 | TRBV9 | TRBD1 | - | CASSVGQGAFMMNTEAFF | TGTGCCAGCAGCGTAGGGCAGGGGGCTTTCATGATGAACACTGAAGCTTTCTTT
TRBJ1-1 | TRBV2 | - | - | CASRGLPPEAFF | TGTGCCAGCAGGGGGCTGCCGCCTGAAGCTTTCTTT
TRBJ1-4 | TRBV19 | - | - | CASTKDSSYEKLFF | TGTGCCAGTACCAAGGACAGTTCTTATGAAAAACTGTTTTTT
TRBJ1-1 | TRBV18 | - | - | CASSPEGNTEAFF | TGTGCCAGCTCACCAGAGGGGAACACTGAAGCTTTCTTT
TRBJ1-6 | TRBV14 | - | - | CASSARAGTASPLHF | TGTGCCAGCAGCGCTCGAGCAGGAACAGCCTCACCCCTCCACTTT
TRBJ1-2 | TRBV11-3 | TRBD1 | - | CASSRQGSGYTF | TGTGCCAGCAGCCGACAGGGGTCTGGCTACACCTTC
TRBJ2-7 | TRBV7-9 | - | many | CASTGGNSYEQYF | TGTGCCAGCACCGGAGGGAACTCCTACGAGCAGTACTTC
TRBJ2-1 | TRBV7-3 | TRBD2 | - | CASSSGLAGGVSNEQFF | TGTGCCAGCAGCTCGGGACTAGCGGGAGGTGTAAGCAATGAGCAGTTCTTC
TRBJ2-5 | TRBV4-1 | TRBD1 | - | CASSQDWGTGETQYF | TGCGCCAGCAGCCAAGACTGGGGGACAGGGGAGACCCAGTACTTC
TRBJ2-1 | TRBV5-1 | TRBD1 | - | CASSLATGVNSYNEQFF | TGCGCCAGCAGCTTGGCCACAGGGGTAAACTCCTACAATGAGCAGTTCTTC
TRBJ1-4 | TRBV28 | - | - | CASSLGGLEKLFF | TGTGCCAGCAGTTTAGGAGGGCTTGAAAAACTGTTTTTT
TRBJ2-2 | TRBV27 | TRBD2 | - | CASRREGAANTGELFF | TGTGCCAGCAGGAGGGAGGGAGCGGCAAACACCGGGGAGCTGTTTTTT
TRBJ2-1 | TRBV10-3 | TRBD2 | - | CAISEGLAGDYEQFF | TGTGCCATCAGTGAAGGACTAGCGGGAGATTATGAGCAGTTCTTC
TRBJ1-5 | TRBV28 | - | - | CASSGSNQPQHF | TGTGCCAGCAGTGGCAGCAATCAGCCCCAGCATTTT